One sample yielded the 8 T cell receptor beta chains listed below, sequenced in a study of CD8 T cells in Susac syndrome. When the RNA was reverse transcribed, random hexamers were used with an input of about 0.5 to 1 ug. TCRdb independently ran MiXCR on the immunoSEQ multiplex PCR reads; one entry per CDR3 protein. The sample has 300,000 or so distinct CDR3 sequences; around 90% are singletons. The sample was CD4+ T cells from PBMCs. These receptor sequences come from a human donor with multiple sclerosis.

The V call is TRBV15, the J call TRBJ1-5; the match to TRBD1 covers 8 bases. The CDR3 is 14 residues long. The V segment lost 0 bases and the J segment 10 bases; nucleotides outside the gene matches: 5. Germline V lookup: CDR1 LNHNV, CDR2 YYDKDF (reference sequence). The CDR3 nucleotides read TGTGCCACCAGCAGAGAGAGGACAGGGAGACCCCAGCATTTT. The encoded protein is CATSRERTGRPQHF.

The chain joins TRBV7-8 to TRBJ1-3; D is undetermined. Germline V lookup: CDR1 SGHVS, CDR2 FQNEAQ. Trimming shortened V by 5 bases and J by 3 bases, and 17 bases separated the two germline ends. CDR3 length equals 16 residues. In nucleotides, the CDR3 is TGTGCCAGCAGCCCCACCCCCGGACCCGTTGGAAACACCATATATTTT. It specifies CASSPTPGPVGNTIYF. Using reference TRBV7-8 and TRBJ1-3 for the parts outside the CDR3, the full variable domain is GAGVSQSPRYKVAKRGQDVALRCDPISGHVSLFWYQQALGQGPEFLTYFQNEAQLDKSGLPSDRFFAERPEGSVSTLKIQRTQQEDSAVYLCASSPTPGPVGNTIYFGEGSWLTVV.

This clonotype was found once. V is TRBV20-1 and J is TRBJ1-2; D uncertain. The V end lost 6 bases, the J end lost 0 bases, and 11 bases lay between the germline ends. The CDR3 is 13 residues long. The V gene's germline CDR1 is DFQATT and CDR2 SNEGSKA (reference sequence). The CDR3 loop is CSAIRASNYGYTF. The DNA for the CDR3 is TGCAGTGCAATCAGAGCTTCTAACTATGGCTACACCTTC.

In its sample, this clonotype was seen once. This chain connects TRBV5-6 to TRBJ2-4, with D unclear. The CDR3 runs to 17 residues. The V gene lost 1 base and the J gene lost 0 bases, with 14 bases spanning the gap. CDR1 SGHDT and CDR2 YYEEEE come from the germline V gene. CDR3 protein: CASSLLGQPLAKNIQYF. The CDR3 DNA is TGTGCCAGCAGCTTGTTAGGGCAGCCTTTAGCCAAAAACATTCAGTACTTC. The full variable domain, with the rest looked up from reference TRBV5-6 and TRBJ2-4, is DAGVTQSPTHLIKTRGQQVTLRCSPKSGHDTVSWYQQALGQGPQFIFQYYEEEERQRGNFPDRFSGHQFPNYSSELNVNALLLGDSALYLCASSLLGQPLAKNIQYFGAGTRLSVL.

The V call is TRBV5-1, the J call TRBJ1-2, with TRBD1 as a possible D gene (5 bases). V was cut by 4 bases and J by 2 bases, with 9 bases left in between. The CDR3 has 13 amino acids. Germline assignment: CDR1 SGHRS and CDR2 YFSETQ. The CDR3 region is CASSTEGNYGYTF. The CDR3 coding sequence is TGCGCCAGCAGCACAGAGGGGAACTATGGCTACACCTTC.

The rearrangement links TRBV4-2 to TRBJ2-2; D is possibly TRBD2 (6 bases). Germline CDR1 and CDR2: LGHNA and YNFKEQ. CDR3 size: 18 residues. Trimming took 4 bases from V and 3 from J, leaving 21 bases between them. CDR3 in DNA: TGTGCCAGCAGCCGGACCGATACTAGCCGGGGCTACACCGGGGAGCTGTTTTTT. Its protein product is CASSRTDTSRGYTGELFF.

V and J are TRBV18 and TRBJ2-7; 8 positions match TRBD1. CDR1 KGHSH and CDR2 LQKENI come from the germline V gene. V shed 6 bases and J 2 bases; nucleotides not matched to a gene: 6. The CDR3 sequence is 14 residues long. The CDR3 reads CASSPGQDPYEQYF. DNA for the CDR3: TGTGCCAGCTCGCCGGGACAGGACCCCTACGAGCAGTACTTC.

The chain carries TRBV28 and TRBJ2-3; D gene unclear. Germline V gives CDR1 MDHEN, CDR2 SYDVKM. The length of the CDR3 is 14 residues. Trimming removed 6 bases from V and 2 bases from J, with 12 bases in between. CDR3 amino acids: CASSLDWFTDTQYF. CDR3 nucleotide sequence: TGTGCCAGCAGCCTTGACTGGTTCACAGATACGCAGTATTTT.